These T cell receptor beta chains were read from a single sample in a study of CD8 T cells in ankylosing spondylitis. TCRdb re-analysed the 5' RACE reads in MiXCR, keeping a single row per CDR3 protein. The sample comprises 270,000 or so distinct CDR3 sequences, more than 15% of which are singletons, and around 30% rests with the top ten. The sequencing sample was made of blood, either unsorted or a sorted T cell fraction (not recorded which). The receptor set was obtained from a male donor with ankylosing spondylitis or in good health (not recorded which). CDR3s include the opening cysteine and the closing phenylalanine or tryptophan. The D gene is left open where the match is weak. For some rows the clone size is stated as once, few or many, or as a class when expanded; others skip it.

D gene	V gene	J gene	clone size	CDR3 DNA	CDR3 protein
TRBD1	TRBV15	TRBJ1-5	many	TGTGCCACCAGCAGAGGGACAGGGGAGAGTCAGCCCCAGCATTTT	CATSRGTGESQPQHF
TRBD2	TRBV20-1	TRBJ2-7	NA	TGCAGTGCTAGAGATTTGGCTAGCGGGGACTACGAGCAGTACTTC	CSARDLASGDYEQYF
NA	TRBV21-1	TRBJ2-7	NA	TGTGCCAGCAGCAAAGGACACTACGAGCAGTACTTC	CASSKGHYEQYF
TRBD2	TRBV12-3/TRBV12-4	TRBJ2-2	NA	TGTGCCAGCTCCGACCCCCTTAGCGGGGGTACCGGGGAGCTGTTTTTT	CASSDPLSGGTGELFF
TRBD1	TRBV12-3/TRBV12-4	TRBJ2-3	few	TGTGCCAGCAGTAGGACAGGGGACGACACAGATACGCAGTATTTT	CASSRTGDDTDTQYF
NA	TRBV29-1	TRBJ2-6	few	TGCAGCGTTGAAGAGGGACCGGGAGTAGAGTTTGGGGCCAACGTCCTGACTTTC	CSVEEGPGVEFGANVLTF
TRBD2	TRBV12-3/TRBV12-4	TRBJ2-1	NA	TGTGCCAGCAGACTTCTAGCGGGGGGCTACAATGAGCAGTTCTTC	CASRLLAGGYNEQFF
NA	TRBV27	TRBJ2-1	few	TGTGCCAGCTCTTTTGTTTGGGGACGGAATGAGCAGTTCTTC	CASSFVWGRNEQFF
NA	TRBV12-3/TRBV12-4	TRBJ2-6	NA	TGTGCCAGCAGTCATCAGGGTCCCGGGGCCAACGTCCTGACTTTC	CASSHQGPGANVLTF
TRBD2	TRBV6-2/TRBV6-3	TRBJ2-7	NA	TGTGCCAGCAGTTTTCCGGGACTAGCGGAGTACGAGCAGTACTTC	CASSFPGLAEYEQYF
TRBD2	TRBV14	TRBJ2-1	few	TGTGCCAGCAGCCTCCTACCCCCGGGAGGCCCCGGCAATGAGCAGTTCTTC	CASSLLPPGGPGNEQFF
TRBD2	TRBV4-1	TRBJ2-7	few	TGCGCCAGCAGCCAAGGCCCGCCCGGGGGGTACGAGCAGTACTTC	CASSQGPPGGYEQYF
NA	TRBV24-1	TRBJ1-2	NA	TGTGCCACCGTCTCCTTCGGGCAGGGGAAGGGCTACACCTTC	CATVSFGQGKGYTF
NA	TRBV9	TRBJ1-2	few	TGTGCCAGCCATTCTGGAGGGGTTGGATATGGCTACACCTTC	CASHSGGVGYGYTF
TRBD1	TRBV29-1	TRBJ2-1	few	TGCAGCGCCGAGGGACAGGGGGCCGCGAATGAGCAGTTCTTC	CSAEGQGAANEQFF
NA	TRBV27	TRBJ1-6	NA	TGTGCCAGCAGTAACCGGGCGGGGAATTCACCCCTCCACTTT	CASSNRAGNSPLHF
TRBD2	TRBV15	TRBJ2-5	few	TGTGCCACCAGCAGAGATTCGGTAGCGGGAGGGCCCCACCAAGAGACCCAGTACTTC	CATSRDSVAGGPHQETQYF
TRBD1	TRBV7-8	TRBJ1-1	NA	TGTGCCAGCAGCTTCGAGGGGGCGGGGTTCAGTGAAGCTTTCTTT	CASSFEGAGFSEAFF
TRBD2	TRBV6-5	TRBJ2-5	NA	TGTGCCAGCAGTTACGCCACTAGCGAAGAGACCCAGTACTTC	CASSYATSEETQYF
NA	TRBV5-1	TRBJ1-1	many	TGCGCCAGCAGCTTGGAAGTGAACACTGAAGCTTTCTTT	CASSLEVNTEAFF
TRBD2	TRBV7-2	TRBJ2-7	few	TGTGCCAGCAGCTTAACGGGAGGGTACTACGAGCAGTACTTC	CASSLTGGYYEQYF
NA	TRBV5-1	TRBJ2-1	once	TGCGCCAGCAGCTCAGATACAGGGCTCTACAATGAGCAGTTCTTC	CASSSDTGLYNEQFF
NA	TRBV25-1	TRBJ1-6	NA	TGTGCCAGCAGTGATGGGGGGCCTTATAATTCACCCCTCCACTTT	CASSDGGPYNSPLHF
NA	TRBV29-1	TRBJ1-5	few	TGCAGCGTCACGTTTGGCGGCAATCAGCCCCAGCATTTT	CSVTFGGNQPQHF
NA	TRBV4-1	TRBJ1-4	few	TGCGCCAGCAGCCCTCACTTGACAGCAGGAGGGGATGAAAAACTGTTTTTT	CASSPHLTAGGDEKLFF
NA	TRBV12-3/TRBV12-4	TRBJ2-7	many	TGTGCCAGCAGTTTATACTCCTACGAGCAGTACTTC	CASSLYSYEQYF
TRBD1	TRBV7-9	TRBJ2-5	NA	TGTGCCAGCACCGCTGGACAGGGAGGAGAGACCCAGTACTTC	CASTAGQGGETQYF
NA	TRBV9	TRBJ2-7	NA	TGTGCCAGCAGCGTAGGTGTCGCGATAGGCTCCTACGAGCAGTACTTC	CASSVGVAIGSYEQYF
NA	TRBV27	TRBJ2-1	NA	TGTGCCAGCAGTTTATTCTTGGGCAATGAGCAGTTCTTC	CASSLFLGNEQFF
TRBD1	TRBV15	TRBJ2-1	NA	TGTGCCACCAGCAGCAGGGGGACAGGCAATGAGCAGTTCTTC	CATSSRGTGNEQFF
NA	TRBV29-1	TRBJ2-1	NA	TGCAGCGTTGCGGACTGGCAGGGAGCCTACAATGAGCAGTTCTTC	CSVADWQGAYNEQFF
TRBD2	TRBV29-1	TRBJ2-5	NA	TGCAGCGTTGAAGATCCCGTGACTAGCGGGATTGGGGAGACCCAGTACTTC	CSVEDPVTSGIGETQYF
TRBD2	TRBV4-3	TRBJ2-7	few	TGCGCCAGCAGCCAAGGGTCCGCTAGCGGGACTCACGAGCAGTACTTC	CASSQGSASGTHEQYF
NA	TRBV4-3	TRBJ2-1	NA	TGCGCCAGCAGCCAAGACGCCTCAGGAGTGCTTAATGAGCAGTTCTTC	CASSQDASGVLNEQFF
TRBD1	TRBV2	TRBJ2-7	NA	TGTGCCAGCAGTGATGCGACAGGGGGTCGATACGAGCAGTACTTC	CASSDATGGRYEQYF
TRBD1	TRBV5-4	TRBJ2-1	few	TGTGCCAGCAGCTTATCCCGGACAGGCTCATTTCGCTCCTACAATGAGCAGTTCTTC	CASSLSRTGSFRSYNEQFF
TRBD1	TRBV7-7	TRBJ2-5	NA	TGTGCTAGCAGCTTAAGGGGGCAGCAAGAGACCCAGTACTTC	CASSLRGQQETQYF
NA	TRBV10-3	TRBJ1-2	few	TGTGCCATCAGGGATGAGCAGGAGACCTATGGCTACACCTTC	CAIRDEQETYGYTF
NA	TRBV27	TRBJ2-7	few	TGTGCCAGCAGTATAGGACGGTACTACGAGCAGTACTTC	CASSIGRYYEQYF
TRBD1	TRBV7-2	TRBJ2-1	NA	TGTGCCAGCAGCCTAAGCGACAGGGGTTCCTACAATGAGCAGTTCTTC	CASSLSDRGSYNEQFF
TRBD1	TRBV5-1	TRBJ2-5	few	TGCGCCAGCAGCTTGGTCCCGGGACAGCAAGAGACCCAGTACTTC	CASSLVPGQQETQYF